This T cell receptor (beta chain) was captured in a study of monozygotic twins with inflammatory bowel disease. UMIs incorporating a 6-nucleotide sample barcode were appended by means of template switching. Reprocessing the 5' RACE reads, TCRdb reports a single entry for every CDR3 protein and omits DNA. Seen in this sample are approximately 150,000 distinct CDR3 sequences; the ten most common clones hold 7.4%. Study outcomes and limitations: Repertoire similarity did not separate concordant from discordant twins, possibly from limited power. TCRbeta diversity (inverse Simpson) was lower in IBD patients than in healthy co-twins.

Comments on this clonotype: Its antigen is unknown.

CDR3 length equals 13 residues. The V gene's germline CDR1 is SGHTA and CDR2 FQGNSA. The chain uses TRBV7-2 and TRBJ2-7. Sequences were obtained from blood. The clonotype comes from a human donor with ulcerative colitis or Crohn's disease, or a healthy co-twin of an affected twin (not recorded which). CDR3 sequence reads: CASSRRGPYEQYF.